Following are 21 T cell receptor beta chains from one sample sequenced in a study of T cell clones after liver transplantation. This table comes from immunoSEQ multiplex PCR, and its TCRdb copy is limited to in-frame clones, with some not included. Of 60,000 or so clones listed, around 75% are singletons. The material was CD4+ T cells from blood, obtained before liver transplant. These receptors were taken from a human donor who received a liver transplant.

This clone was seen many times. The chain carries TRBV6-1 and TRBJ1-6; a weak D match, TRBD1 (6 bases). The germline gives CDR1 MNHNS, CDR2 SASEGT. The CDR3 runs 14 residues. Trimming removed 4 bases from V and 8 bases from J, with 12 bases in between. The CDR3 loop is CASSGRGWDSPLHF. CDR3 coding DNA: TGTGCCAGCAGTGGCAGGGGTTGGGATTCACCCCTCCACTTT.

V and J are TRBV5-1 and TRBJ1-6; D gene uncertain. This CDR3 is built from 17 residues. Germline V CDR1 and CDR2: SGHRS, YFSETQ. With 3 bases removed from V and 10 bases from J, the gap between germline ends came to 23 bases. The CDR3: CASSSTSSGEFDSPLHF. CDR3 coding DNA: TGCGCCAGCAGCTCCACCTCCAGCGGGGAATTCGACTCACCCCTCCACTTT.

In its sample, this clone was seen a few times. CDR3 protein: CASTRGQGAGTGELFF. The CDR3, as DNA: TGCGCCAGCACCCGGGGGCAGGGGGCAGGCACCGGGGAGCTGTTTTTT. The rearrangement uses TRBV5-1 and TRBJ2-2; 8 nucleotides align to TRBD1. Germline values: CDR1 SGHRS, CDR2 YFSETQ. V lost 6 bases, J lost 4 bases, and 11 bases stayed unmatched. The CDR3 is 16 amino acids.

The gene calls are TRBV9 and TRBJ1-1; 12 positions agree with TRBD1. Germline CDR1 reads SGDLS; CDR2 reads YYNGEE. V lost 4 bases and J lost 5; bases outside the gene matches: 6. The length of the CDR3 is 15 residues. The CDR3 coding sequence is TGTGCCAGCAGCCCGGGACAGGGGGCTTGGACTGAAGCTTTCTTT. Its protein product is CASSPGQGAWTEAFF.

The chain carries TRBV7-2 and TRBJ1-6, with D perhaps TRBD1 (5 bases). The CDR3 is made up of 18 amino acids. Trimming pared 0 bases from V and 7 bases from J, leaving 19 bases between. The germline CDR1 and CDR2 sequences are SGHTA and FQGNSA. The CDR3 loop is CASSLARLGGTRNSPLHF. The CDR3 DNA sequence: TGTGCCAGCAGCTTAGCGAGGCTCGGGGGTACGCGGAATTCACCCCTCCACTTT.

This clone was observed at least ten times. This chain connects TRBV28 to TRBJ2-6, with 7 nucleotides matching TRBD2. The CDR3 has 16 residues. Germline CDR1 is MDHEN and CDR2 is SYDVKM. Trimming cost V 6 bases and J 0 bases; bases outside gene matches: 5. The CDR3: CASSHSGGSGANVLTF. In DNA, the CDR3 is TGTGCCAGCAGCCATTCGGGGGGCTCTGGGGCCAACGTCCTGACTTTC. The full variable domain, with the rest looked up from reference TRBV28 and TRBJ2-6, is DVKVTQSSRYLVKRTGEKVFLECVQDMDHENMFWYRQDPGLGLRLIYFSYDVKMKEKGDIPEGYSVSREKKERFSLILESASTNQTSMYLCASSHSGGSGANVLTFGAGSRLTVL.

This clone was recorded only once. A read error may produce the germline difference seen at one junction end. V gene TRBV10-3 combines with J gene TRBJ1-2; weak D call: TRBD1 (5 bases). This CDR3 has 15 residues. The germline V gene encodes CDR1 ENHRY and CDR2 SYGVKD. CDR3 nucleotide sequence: TGTGCCATCAGTGGGGAAGGAGGGGCTAACTATGGCCACACCTTC. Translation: CAISGEGGANYGHTF.

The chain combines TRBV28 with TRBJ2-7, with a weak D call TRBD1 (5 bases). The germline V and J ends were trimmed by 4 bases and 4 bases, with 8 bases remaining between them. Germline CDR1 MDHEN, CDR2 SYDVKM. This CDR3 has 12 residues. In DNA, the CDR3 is TGTGCCAGCAGTTCGACAGAATACGAGCAGTACTTC. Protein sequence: CASSSTEYEQYF.

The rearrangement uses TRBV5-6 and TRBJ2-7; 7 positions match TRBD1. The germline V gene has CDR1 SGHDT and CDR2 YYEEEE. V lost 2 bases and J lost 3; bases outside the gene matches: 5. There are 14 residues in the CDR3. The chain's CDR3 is CASSLGQAYYEQYF. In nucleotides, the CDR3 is TGTGCCAGCAGCTTAGGACAGGCCTACTACGAGCAGTACTTC.

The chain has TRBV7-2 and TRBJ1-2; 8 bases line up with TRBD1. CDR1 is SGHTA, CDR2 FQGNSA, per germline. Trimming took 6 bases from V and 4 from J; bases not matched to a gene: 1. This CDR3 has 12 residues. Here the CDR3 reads CASSGQGYGYTF. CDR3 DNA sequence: TGTGCCAGCAGTGGACAGGGCTATGGCTACACCTTC.

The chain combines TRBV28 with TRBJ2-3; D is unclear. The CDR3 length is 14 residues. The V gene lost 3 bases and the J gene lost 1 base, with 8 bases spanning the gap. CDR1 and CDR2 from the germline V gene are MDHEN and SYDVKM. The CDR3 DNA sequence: TGTGCCAGCAGTTTGGGCAGACGCACAGATACGCAGTATTTT. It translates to CASSLGRRTDTQYF.

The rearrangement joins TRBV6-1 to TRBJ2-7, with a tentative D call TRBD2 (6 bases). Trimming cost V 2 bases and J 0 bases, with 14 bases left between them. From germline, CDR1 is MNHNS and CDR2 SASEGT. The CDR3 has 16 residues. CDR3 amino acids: CASSEMGGVLSYEQYF. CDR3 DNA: TGTGCCAGCAGTGAAATGGGCGGGGTTCTCTCCTACGAGCAGTACTTC.

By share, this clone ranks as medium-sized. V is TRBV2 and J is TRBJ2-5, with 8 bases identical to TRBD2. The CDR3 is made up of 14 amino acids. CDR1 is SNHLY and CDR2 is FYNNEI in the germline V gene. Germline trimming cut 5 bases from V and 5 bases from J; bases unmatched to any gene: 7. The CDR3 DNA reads TGTGCCAGCAGTAAGATAGCGGGGTCCGAGACCCAGTACTTC. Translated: CASSKIAGSETQYF.

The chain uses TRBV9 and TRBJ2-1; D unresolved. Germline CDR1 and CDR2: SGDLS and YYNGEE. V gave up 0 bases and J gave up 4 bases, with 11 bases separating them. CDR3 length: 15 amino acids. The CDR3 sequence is CASSVVALRYNEQFF. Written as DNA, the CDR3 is TGTGCCAGCAGCGTAGTGGCCCTGCGGTACAATGAGCAGTTCTTC.

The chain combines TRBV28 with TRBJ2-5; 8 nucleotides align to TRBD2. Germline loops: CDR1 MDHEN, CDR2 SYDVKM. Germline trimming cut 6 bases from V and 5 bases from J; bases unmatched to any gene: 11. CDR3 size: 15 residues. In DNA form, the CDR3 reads TGTGCCAGCAGCCCCCAACGGGGGGGGGCGGAGACCCAGTACTTC. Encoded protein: CASSPQRGGAETQYF.

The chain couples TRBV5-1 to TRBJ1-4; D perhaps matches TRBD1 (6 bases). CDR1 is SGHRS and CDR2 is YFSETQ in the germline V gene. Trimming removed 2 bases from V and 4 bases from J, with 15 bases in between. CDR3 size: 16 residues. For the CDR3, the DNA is TGCGCCAGCAGCTTAGCGGGACAAAGATTTAATGAAAAACTGTTTTTT. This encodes CASSLAGQRFNEKLFF.

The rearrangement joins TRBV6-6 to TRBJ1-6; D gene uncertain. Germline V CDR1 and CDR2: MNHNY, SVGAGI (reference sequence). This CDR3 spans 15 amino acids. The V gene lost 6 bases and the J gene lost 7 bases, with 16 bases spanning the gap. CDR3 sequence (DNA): TGTGCCAGCAGCGTCCCGACGGGGAGGAATTCACCCCTCCACTTT. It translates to CASSVPTGRNSPLHF.

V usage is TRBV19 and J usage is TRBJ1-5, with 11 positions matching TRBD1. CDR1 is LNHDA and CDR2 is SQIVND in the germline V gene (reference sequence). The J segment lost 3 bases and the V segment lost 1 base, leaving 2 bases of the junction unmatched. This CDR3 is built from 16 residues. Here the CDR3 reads CASSIGTGGFNQPQHF. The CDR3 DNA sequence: TGTGCCAGTAGTATAGGGACAGGGGGCTTCAATCAGCCCCAGCATTTT. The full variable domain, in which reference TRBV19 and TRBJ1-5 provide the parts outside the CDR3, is DGGITQSPKYLFRKEGQNVTLSCEQNLNHDAMYWYRQDPGQGLRLIYYSQIVNDFQKGDIAEGYSVSREKKESFPLTVTSAQKNPTAFYLCASSIGTGGFNQPQHFGDGTRLSIL.

CDR3 protein: CASSGGDRVYRNEQFF. The CDR3 DNA is TGTGCCAGCAGCGGGGGGGACAGGGTTTACCGAAATGAGCAGTTCTTC. V and J are TRBV5-8 and TRBJ2-1; 9 bases map to TRBD1. CDR1 and CDR2 from the germline V gene are SGHTS and YDEGEE. This CDR3 is built from 16 residues. J lost 7 bases, V lost 4 bases, and 12 bases had no gene match.

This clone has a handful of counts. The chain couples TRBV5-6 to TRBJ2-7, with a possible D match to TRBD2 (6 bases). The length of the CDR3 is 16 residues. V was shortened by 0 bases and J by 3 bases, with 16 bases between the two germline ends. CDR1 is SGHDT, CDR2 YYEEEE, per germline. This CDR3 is CASSLAGGASLYEQYF. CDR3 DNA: TGTGCCAGCAGCTTGGCGGGCGGGGCCTCCCTCTACGAGCAGTACTTC.

CDR3: CASSSTPRASGRTDTQYF. CDR3 nucleotides: TGTGCCAGCAGCTCCACTCCTCGGGCTAGCGGACGCACAGATACGCAGTATTTT. The chain has TRBV7-9 and TRBJ2-3; TRBD2 matches at 7 bases. The junction had 14 bases not matched to a gene; V was cut back by 4 bases and J by 1 base. CDR3 length equals 18 residues. CDR1 is SEHNR, CDR2 FQNEAQ, per germline (reference sequence).